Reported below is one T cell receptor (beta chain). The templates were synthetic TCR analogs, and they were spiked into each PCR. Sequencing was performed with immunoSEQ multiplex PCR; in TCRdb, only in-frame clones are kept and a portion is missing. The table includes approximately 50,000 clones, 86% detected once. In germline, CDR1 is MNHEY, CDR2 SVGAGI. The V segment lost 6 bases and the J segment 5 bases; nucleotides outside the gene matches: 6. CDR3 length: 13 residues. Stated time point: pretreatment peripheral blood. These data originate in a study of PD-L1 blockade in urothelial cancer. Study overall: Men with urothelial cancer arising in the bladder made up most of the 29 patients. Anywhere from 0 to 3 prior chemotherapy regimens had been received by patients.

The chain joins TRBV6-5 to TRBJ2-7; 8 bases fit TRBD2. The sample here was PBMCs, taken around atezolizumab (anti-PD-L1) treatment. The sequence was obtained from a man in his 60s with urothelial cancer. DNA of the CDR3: TGTGCCAGCAGAACCACCGGGAGGGACGAGCAGTACTTC. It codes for CASRTTGRDEQYF.